A single TCR beta chain is shown here with its context. This entry belongs to a study of blood T cell repertoires in COVID-19. Generated by immunoSEQ multiplex PCR, the TCRdb table keeps only in-frame clones and is missing some. In the table there are 200,000 or so clones, roughly three quarters of which are singletons. This CDR3 is built from 18 residues. The V gene end was trimmed by 4 bases and the J gene end by 0 bases; junction bases not matched to a gene: 9. Germline V gene data show CDR1 as SGHRS and CDR2 as YFSETQ. This chain joins TRBV5-1 and TRBJ2-3, with 12 positions matching TRBD2. The sequence came from a man aged 55 to 70 with active or convalescent COVID-19. The sequenced material came from peripheral blood. CDR3 region: CASSPGLAGHTSTDTQYF. Here the CDR3 DNA reads TGCGCCAGCAGCCCAGGACTAGCGGGGCACACAAGCACAGATACGCAGTATTTT.